This is a list of T cell receptor beta chains from one sample in a study of radiotherapy plus CTLA-4 blockade in lung cancer. Assay: immunoSEQ multiplex PCR; the TCRdb copy retains only in-frame clones and omits some. The repertoire consists of about 87,000 clones, with approximately 86% occurring once and the leading ten covering 16%. The input for sequencing was peripheral blood, taken from a patient treated with radiotherapy plus ipilimumab. The source is a human donor with non-small cell lung cancer that progressed on radiotherapy plus ipilimumab. The CDR3 runs from the conserved cysteine through the conserved F or W. The D gene is left open where the match is weak. Expanded clones are given a class, and other clones once, few, many or no size at all.

CDR3nt,CDR3aa,abundance,v_gene,d_gene,len,j_gene
TGTGCCAGCAGCTTGGCCGGGGGAGGGGCCTACAATGAGCAGTTCTTC,CASSLAGGGAYNEQFF,NA,TRBV5-4,TRBD2,16,TRBJ2-1
TGTGCCAGCTCGTCGGCAGGGGAACGGGGTGAAGCTTTCTTT,CASSSAGERGEAFF,NA,TRBV18,NA,14,TRBJ1-1
TGTGCCAGCGGACTAGCGGGAGTGTTCACCGGGGAGCTGTTTTTT,CASGLAGVFTGELFF,NA,TRBV6-5,TRBD2,15,TRBJ2-2
TGTGCCAGCAGTTGGACAGGGGGAGATGAAAAACTGTTTTTT,CASSWTGGDEKLFF,NA,TRBV27,TRBD1,14,TRBJ1-4
TGTGCCAGCAGTGGTAATATTAAGGGGGCCGCTGAAGCTTTCTTT,CASSGNIKGAAEAFF,NA,TRBV27,TRBD1,15,TRBJ1-1
TGTGCCAGCAGCTACACAGGGGGCTACGAGCAGTACTTC,CASSYTGGYEQYF,NA,TRBV7-3,TRBD1,13,TRBJ2-7
TGTGCCATCAGTGAGTCAGGGACAGGGGCCCCTGAAGCTTTCTTT,CAISESGTGAPEAFF,NA,TRBV10-3,TRBD1,15,TRBJ1-1
TGTGCCATCGGAATCTCCGGGACAGGGGCTTCTGGCTACACCTTC,CAIGISGTGASGYTF,few,TRBV10-3,TRBD1,15,TRBJ1-2
TGTGCCAGCAGCCCCCGACCCACAGCCGGGGGCGAGCAGTACTTC,CASSPRPTAGGEQYF,NA,TRBV9,NA,15,TRBJ2-7
TGTGCCAGCAGGGCCCTAGCGGGGCCACAAGAGACCCAGTACTTC,CASRALAGPQETQYF,NA,TRBV5-5,TRBD2,15,TRBJ2-5
TGCAGCGTTGAGCTGCTAGCGGGGGTCTATGAGCAGTTCTTC,CSVELLAGVYEQFF,NA,TRBV29-1,TRBD2,14,TRBJ2-1
TGTGCCAGCAGCCGTCAGCCCCAAATCAGCTCCTACAATGAGCAGTTCTTC,CASSRQPQISSYNEQFF,NA,TRBV7-2,NA,17,TRBJ2-1
TGTGCCAGCAGCGACTCCTGGGGGAATGAAAAACTGTTTTTT,CASSDSWGNEKLFF,NA,TRBV11-2,NA,14,TRBJ1-4
TGTGCCAGCAGCTTAGACAGGGCCTACAATGAGCAGTTCTTC,CASSLDRAYNEQFF,NA,TRBV7-2,NA,14,TRBJ2-1
TGTGCCAGTTCCGCACGACAGGGAAGTGGGAGCAATGAGCAGTTCTTC,CASSARQGSGSNEQFF,NA,TRBV18,TRBD1,16,TRBJ2-1
TGTGCCAGCAGTGCCTCTAACTATGGCTACACCTTC,CASSASNYGYTF,NA,TRBV6-1,NA,12,TRBJ1-2
TGTGCCAGCTCGACTATACAGAACAATGAGCAGTTCTTC,CASSTIQNNEQFF,NA,TRBV18,NA,13,TRBJ2-1
TGTGCCAGCAGTTTAACAGGGGATTCACCCCTCCACTTT,CASSLTGDSPLHF,NA,TRBV6-6,TRBD1,13,TRBJ1-6
TGCGCCAGCAGCTTTACTAGCGGGAGCGATGAGCAGTTCTTC,CASSFTSGSDEQFF,NA,TRBV5-1,TRBD2,14,TRBJ2-1
TGTGCCTGGATGAGGGGGCTGGTTGCCGGGGAGCTGTTTTTT,CAWMRGLVAGELFF,once,TRBV30,TRBD1,14,TRBJ2-2
TGTGCCAGCAGCGCCGACCCCACAGAGACCCAGTACTTC,CASSADPTETQYF,NA,TRBV7-9,NA,13,TRBJ2-5
TGTGCCTGGAATGCACAGGGCCCAAACACTGAAGCTTTCTTT,CAWNAQGPNTEAFF,NA,TRBV30,NA,14,TRBJ1-1